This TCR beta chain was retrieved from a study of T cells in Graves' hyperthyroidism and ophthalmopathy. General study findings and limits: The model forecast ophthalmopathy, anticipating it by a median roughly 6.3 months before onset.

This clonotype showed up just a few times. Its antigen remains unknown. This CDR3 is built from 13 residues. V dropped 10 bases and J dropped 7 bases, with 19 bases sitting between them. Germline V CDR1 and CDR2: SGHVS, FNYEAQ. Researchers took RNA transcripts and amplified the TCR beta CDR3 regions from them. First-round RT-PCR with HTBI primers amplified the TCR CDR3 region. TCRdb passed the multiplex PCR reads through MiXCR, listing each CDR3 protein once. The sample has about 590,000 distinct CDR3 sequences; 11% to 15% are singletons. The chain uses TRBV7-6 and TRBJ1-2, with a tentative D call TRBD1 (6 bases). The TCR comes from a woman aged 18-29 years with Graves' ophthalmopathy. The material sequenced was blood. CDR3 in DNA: TGTGCCATCTCGGGGGCTCGGGGAGGTGGCTACACCTTC. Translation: CAISGARGGGYTF. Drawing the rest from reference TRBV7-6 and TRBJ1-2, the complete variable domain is GAGVSQSPRYKVTKRGQDVALRCDPISGHVSLYWYRQALGQGPEFLTYFNYEAQQDKSGLPNDRFSAERPEGSISTLTIQRTEQRDSAMYRCAISGARGGGYTFGSGTRLTVV.